This TCR beta chain was recorded in a study of type 1 regulatory T cells. Study-level background: This in vitro CD4 product, T-allo10, is enriched for Tr1 cells and alloantigen-specific. Study-level findings and limits: Type 1 regulatory T cells had a more restricted TCR repertoire than non-type 1 regulatory T cells.

About this clonotype itself: Antigen specificity is unknown.

TCRdb itself ran the reads through MiXCR, one entry per CDR3 protein. In the table there are tens of thousands of distinct CDR3 sequences, approximately 47% of which are singletons. The CDR3 sequence is 17 residues long. Trimming shortened V by 7 bases and J by 0 bases, and 17 bases separated the two germline ends. The chain employs TRBV5-7 and TRBJ1-6; D possibly corresponds to TRBD1 (5 bases). TRBV5-7 qualifies as an ORF whose function is uncertain. The TCR originated in a human donor in good health. What was sequenced was cultured non-Tr1 T cells, either the whole culture or a sorted T cell fraction (not recorded which). The CDR3 is CASGDCQLSSYNSPLHF. As DNA, the CDR3 is TGTGCCAGCGGGGACTGTCAGCTGAGCTCCTATAATTCACCCCTCCACTTT.